This TCR beta chain appears in the sequencing data of a study of shared clonotypes between healthy human individuals. Study summary: There were three CD4 naive, three CD4 memory, two CD8 naive and one CD8 memory plates per donor.

A remark on this clone: Its cognate antigen is unknown.

Regarding the study as a whole: Blood was the sole source, and tissue repertoires probably differ. Estimated richness was generally greater in naive than memory subsets. Clonotypes which were not shared had lower generation probabilities than clonotypes that all four donors shared.

The table came from immunoSEQ multiplex PCR; TCRdb's copy has only in-frame clones and leaves some out. This table holds over a million clones, about four fifths found once. The CDR3 sequence is 15 residues long. Per germline, CDR1 MDHEN and CDR2 SYDVKM. J was trimmed by 9 bases and V by 5 bases; bases with no gene match: 10. Sequencing used memory CD4+ T cells from PBMCs. Subset: CD45RA-negative fraction. This clonotype was obtained from a man between 18 and 29 years old in good health. Some clones in this sample may be carry-over from other donors' samples. The chain uses TRBV28 and TRBJ2-1; TRBD1 matches 10 bases. DNA for the CDR3: TGTGCCAGCAGTCCCCACCGACAGGGGGCAGGTGAGCAGTTCTTC. Translating it yields CASSPHRQGAGEQFF.